A single sample is the source of the 6 T cell receptor beta chains below, sequenced in a study of blood T cell repertoires in COVID-19. Libraries were prepared by immunoSEQ multiplex PCR; TCRdb keeps only in-frame clonotypes and omits some of them. This sample has more than 200,000 clones, with around 83% found just once. The sample comprised peripheral blood. Every receptor here comes from a woman aged 45-65 years with acute or convalescent COVID-19.

The chain carries TRBV11-2 and TRBJ2-1, with D perhaps matching TRBD2 (6 bases). The germline V and J ends were trimmed by 8 bases and 0 bases, with 14 bases remaining between them. CDR3 length: 15 residues. CDR1 and CDR2 from the germline V gene are SGHAT and FQNNGV. CDR3 loop: CASGLASDSYNEQFF. CDR3 sequence (DNA): TGTGCCAGCGGCCTAGCGTCAGACTCCTACAATGAGCAGTTCTTC.

This chain's CDR3 is CASTSAYRNGELFF. The CDR3 DNA reads as TGTGCCAGCACTAGCGCCTACCGCAACGGGGAGCTGTTTTTT. The chain has TRBV2 and TRBJ2-2; possibly TRBD2 for D (6 bases). The germline V gene has CDR1 SNHLY and CDR2 FYNNEI. Trimming shortened V by 7 bases and J by 7 bases, and 16 bases separated the two germline ends. There are 14 residues in the CDR3.

The chain has TRBV11-2 and TRBJ1-5; tentative D call: TRBD1 (5 bases). CDR3 size: 14 residues. Germline values: CDR1 SGHAT, CDR2 FQNNGV. The V end was cut by 5 bases, the J end by 0 bases, with 8 bases between. DNA of the CDR3: TGTGCCAGCAGCCCAGGGTATAGCAATCAGCCCCAGCATTTT. Translation: CASSPGYSNQPQHF. Variable domain in full (rest from reference TRBV11-2 and TRBJ1-5): EAGVAQSPRYKIIEKRQSVAFWCNPISGHATLYWYQQILGQGPKLLIQFQNNGVVDDSQLPKDRFSAERLKGVDSTLKIQPAKLEDSAVYLCASSPGYSNQPQHFGDGTRLSIL.

J is TRBJ1-1 and V is TRBV29-1; 7 nucleotides line up with TRBD1. CDR3 length: 12 residues. The V and J ends lost 6 bases and 7 bases, in that order; junction bases with no gene match: 8. The germline V gene encodes CDR1 SQVTM and CDR2 ANQGSEA. The CDR3 DNA follows: TGCAGCGTCACCTCAGGGGGAGGTGAAGCTTTCTTT. As protein: CSVTSGGGEAFF. The entire variable domain, with the rest obtained from reference TRBV29-1 and TRBJ1-1, is as follows: SAVISQKPSRDICQRGTSLTIQCQVDSQVTMMFWYRQQPGQSLTLIATANQGSEATYESGFVIDKFPISRPNLTFSTLTVSNMSPEDSSIYLCSVTSGGGEAFFGQGTRLTVV.

Comments on this clone: This sample also contains other DNA sequences that code for the same CDR3. The genes are TRBV9 and TRBJ1-2; 10 nucleotides line up with TRBD1. The V gene's germline CDR1 is SGDLS and CDR2 YYNGEE. V was pared by 1 base and J by 7 bases, with 4 bases of the junction left unmatched. The CDR3 totals 14 residues. CDR3 region: CASSVSGQGTGYTF. CDR3 nucleotide sequence: TGTGCCAGCAGCGTATCGGGACAGGGGACTGGCTACACCTTC.

This clone occurred many times. The CDR3 reads CASSLGLGGGQFF. Written as DNA, the CDR3 is TGCGCCAGCAGCTTGGGCCTTGGCGGCGGGCAGTTCTTC. The chain carries TRBV5-1 and TRBJ2-1; D remains ambiguous. Trimming removed 0 bases at V and 12 bases at J, with 13 bases between. The germline V gene encodes CDR1 SGHRS and CDR2 YFSETQ. There are 13 residues in the CDR3.